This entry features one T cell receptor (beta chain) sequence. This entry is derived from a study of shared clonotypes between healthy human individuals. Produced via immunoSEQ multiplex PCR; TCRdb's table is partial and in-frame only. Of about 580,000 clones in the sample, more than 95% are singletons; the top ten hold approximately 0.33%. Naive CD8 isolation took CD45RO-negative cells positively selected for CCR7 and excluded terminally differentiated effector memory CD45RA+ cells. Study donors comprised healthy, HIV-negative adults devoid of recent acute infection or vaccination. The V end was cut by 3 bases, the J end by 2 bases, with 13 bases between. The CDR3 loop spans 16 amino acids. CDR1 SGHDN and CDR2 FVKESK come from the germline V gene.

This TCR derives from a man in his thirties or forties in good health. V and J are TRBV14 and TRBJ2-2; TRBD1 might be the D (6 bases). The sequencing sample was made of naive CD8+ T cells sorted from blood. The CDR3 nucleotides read TGTGCCAGCAGCCATTTACAGGGCGCAAACACCGGGGAGCTGTTTTTT. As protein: CASSHLQGANTGELFF.